The clone carrying this T cell receptor beta chain was counted ten times or more. Its antigen is unknown. The junction does not match germline at one end; this may be a read error. CDR3 length: 15 amino acids. CDR1 is SGHRS and CDR2 is YFSETQ in the germline V gene. TCRdb re-called the RACE reads with MiXCR, one entry per CDR3 protein. The table records under 150,000 distinct CDR3 sequences, about an eighth of them present only once. The data stem from a study of human T cells and chemical hapten exposure. Across the whole study: Sensitization used 2% DPC on approximately 2 cm by approximately 2 cm upper inner arm skin. Points from the study as a whole: Sensitizing with DPC caused no change in TCRs above 1 in 1000 frequency.

Time point of the sample: patch test 1, 2 weeks after DPC sensitization. As for treatment: therapeutic diphenylcyclopropenone sensitization with weekly scalp DPC. Extraction of total RNA was performed on unfractionated whole blood. The sequences come from whole blood, collected in connection with sensitization to the hapten diphenylcyclopropenone (DPC). The receptor was derived from a woman aged 45 to 65 with alopecia areata. Some clones in this sample may be carry-over from other donors' samples. The V call is TRBV5-1, the J call TRBJ2-2; possible D gene TRBD1, 6 bases. The CDR3, as DNA: TGTGCCAGCAGCTTAGGGGACACAAACACCGGGGAGCTGTTTTTT. Encoded protein: CASSLGDTNTGELFF.